A single sample is the source of the 3 T cell receptor beta chains below, sequenced in a study of vaccination and CD4 T cells after COVID-19. Antigens for these TCRs are unknown. Described treatment: approximately nine-day PBMC culture with coronavirus spike peptide pools or control peptides (ViraFEST assay). The Oncomine TCR Beta short-read assay was what sequenced the DNA obtained from cultured CD4+ T cells. Each CDR3 protein gets one entry after TCRdb re-called the PCR reads with MiXCR. This sample yields 20,000 to 25,000 distinct CDR3 sequences, of which over 50% are seen a single time; around 3.8% belongs to the top ten. Sequencing input: CD4+ T cells from blood, cultured in vitro. The source of these receptors is a human donor who had recovered from COVID-19.

The CDR3 nucleotides read TGTGCCAGTAATTGGCGACAGGGAAATTCACCCCTCCACTTT. Its translation is CASNWRQGNSPLHF. The V and J genes are TRBV19 and TRBJ1-6; TRBD1 matches 7 bases. Germline V gene lookup returns CDR1 LNHDA and CDR2 SQIVND (reference sequence). The CDR3 is 14 residues long. Unmatched junction bases numbered 7, after V lost 7 bases and J lost 7 bases.

The table lists this clonotype with a few counts. This chain joins TRBV7-2 and TRBJ1-5, with D perhaps matching TRBD1 (5 bases). Per germline, CDR1 SGHTA and CDR2 FQGNSA. The CDR3 runs 16 residues. V shed 1 base and J shed 7 bases, with 17 bases lying between them. CDR3 sequence (DNA): TGTGCCAGCAGCTTAGGGGTACAGGCCAGAGGGCAGCCCCAGCATTTT. This codes for CASSLGVQARGQPQHF.

The chain recombines TRBV6-1 with TRBJ1-5; TRBD1 agrees at 8 bases. The germline CDR1 and CDR2 sequences are MNHNS and SASEGT. The CDR3 has 14 amino acids. V gave up 6 bases and J gave up 5 bases; unmatched junction bases: 6. CDR3 sequence: CASSRDRRHQPQHF. The CDR3 DNA follows: TGTGCCAGCAGCAGGGACAGGAGGCATCAGCCCCAGCATTTT.